A single sample gave rise to the 10 T cell receptor beta chains below, sequenced in a study of cytomegalovirus exposure and HLA in healthy donors (dated by TCRdb to about 2017). Library creation used the immunoSEQ multiplex PCR assay. For the multiplex PCR, a mixture combining 60 forward primers for TCR Vbeta segments and 13 reverse primers for TCR Jbeta segments was used. TCRdb retrieved this table from immuneACCESS and kept in-frame rearrangements only. Not all clones are present; in checked studies, unresolved V genes account for under half, and no reason is known for the remainder. The table for this sample lists some 150,000 clones; roughly 9% of them were counted only once. Of the sample, 6% to 7.5% is held by the ten largest clones. The sequencing sample was made of PBMCs. These TCRs come from a woman in her thirties or forties in good health and CMV-seropositive.

CDR3 sequence: CASSHRGYNEQFF. In nucleotides, the CDR3 is TGTGCCAGCAGCCACAGGGGATACAATGAGCAGTTCTTC. The chain uses TRBV5-6 and TRBJ2-1; 7 nucleotides match TRBD1. After removal of 4 bases from V and 4 bases from J, the junction contained 2 bases not matched to a gene. Germline V lookup: CDR1 SGHDT, CDR2 YYEEEE. The CDR3 sequence is 13 residues long.

The chain has TRBV7-8 and TRBJ2-3; D call uncertain. With 6 bases removed from V and 0 bases from J, the gap between germline ends came to 13 bases. CDR3 length: 15 residues. CDR1 and CDR2 from the germline V gene are SGHVS and FQNEAQ. The CDR3 protein is CASSQPDFSTDTQYF. CDR3 bases: TGTGCCAGCAGTCAACCCGACTTTAGCACAGATACGCAGTATTTT.

The genes are TRBV7-9 and TRBJ1-3; D perhaps matches TRBD1 (5 bases). V gave up 3 bases and J gave up 2 bases, with 11 bases separating them. CDR1 and CDR2 (germline): SEHNR, FQNEAQ (reference sequence). The CDR3 is 15 amino acids. The CDR3 coding sequence is TGTGCCAGCAGCTTGGGGGGGGTTGCTGGAAACACCATATATTTT. This sequence encodes CASSLGGVAGNTIYF.

This clone appeared a few times. CDR3 DNA: TGCGCCAGCAGCTGGACAGAGTCCTTCTACAATGAGCAGTTCTTC. This translates into CASSWTESFYNEQFF. The gene calls are TRBV5-1 and TRBJ2-1; tentatively, D is TRBD1 (6 bases). The CDR3 is 15 residues long. CDR1 is SGHRS and CDR2 is YFSETQ in the germline V gene. V was clipped by 3 bases and J by 3 bases, with 13 bases between them.

A few counts support this clone. The V gene is TRBV29-1, the J gene TRBJ1-2; D unclear. Trimming shortened V by 5 bases and J by 6 bases, and 16 bases separated the two germline ends. This CDR3 contains 13 residues. CDR1 is SQVTM and CDR2 is ANQGSEA in the germline V gene. Here the CDR3 DNA reads TGCAGCGTTCGTAGGTCTACGCGGGATGGCTACACCTTC. Translation gives CSVRRSTRDGYTF.

This clone was detected only a few times. The rearrangement links TRBV11-2 to TRBJ1-1, with 7 nucleotides matching TRBD1. The germline CDR1 and CDR2 sequences are SGHAT and FQNNGV. The CDR3 is 13 residues long. J lost 3 bases, V lost 5 bases, and 3 bases had no gene match. The CDR3 loop is CASSAQGYTEAFF. CDR3 bases: TGTGCCAGCAGCGCACAGGGGTACACTGAAGCTTTCTTT.

The chain has TRBV10-3 and TRBJ1-2; 12 nucleotides match TRBD1. Germline loops: CDR1 ENHRY, CDR2 SYGVKD. The CDR3 length is 15 residues. The J segment lost 4 bases and the V segment lost 6 bases, leaving 6 bases of the junction unmatched. The CDR3: CAISAPGQGAYGYTF. The CDR3 region has the DNA TGTGCCATCAGCGCCCCGGGACAGGGGGCCTATGGCTACACCTTC.

Notes on this clone: The CDR3 ends on some other residue instead of the conserved phenylalanine or tryptophan, so this is likely a read error. The DNA is omitted, as the CDR3 cannot be located on it reliably, and the CDR3 follows TCRdb's listing. This chain connects TRBV19 to TRBJ1-1; whether TRBD1, the table's D call, matches the DNA was not checked. The CDR3 numbers 15 amino acids, ends counted. CDR1 and CDR2 (germline): LNHDA, SQIVND (reference sequence). CDR3 in amino acids: CATTTPGTGTQKPLL.

Note on this clone: This same CDR3 is encoded by further DNA sequences in the sample. This chain uses TRBV25-1 with TRBJ1-1; 9 nucleotides align to TRBD1. Germline V gives CDR1 MGHDK, CDR2 SYGVNS. This CDR3 contains 12 residues. As DNA, the CDR3 is TGTGCAAGCGGGACAGGGCCTACTGAAGCTTTCTTT. Protein sequence: CASGTGPTEAFF.

The V call is TRBV7-9, the J call TRBJ2-2; 8 nucleotides align to TRBD1. The CDR3 runs to 14 residues. Germline CDR1 SEHNR, CDR2 FQNEAQ (reference sequence). Trimming removed 6 bases from V and 4 bases from J; junction bases left unmatched: 4. The CDR3 region has the DNA TGTGCCAGCAGGCGACAGGGGAGCACCGGGGAGCTGTTTTTT. It is translated as CASRRQGSTGELFF.